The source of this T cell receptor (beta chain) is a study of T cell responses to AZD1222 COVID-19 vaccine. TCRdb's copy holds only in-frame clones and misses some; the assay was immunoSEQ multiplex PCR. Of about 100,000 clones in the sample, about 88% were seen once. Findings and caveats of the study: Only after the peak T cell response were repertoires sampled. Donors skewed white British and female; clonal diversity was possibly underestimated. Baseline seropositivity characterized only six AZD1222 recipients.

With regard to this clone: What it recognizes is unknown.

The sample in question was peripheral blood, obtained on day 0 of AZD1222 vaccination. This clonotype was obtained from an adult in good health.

The CDR3 protein is CASSPFNVNQPQHF. CDR3 sequence (DNA): TGTGCCAGCAGTCCTTTCAACGTCAATCAGCCCCAGCATTTT. The chain has TRBV6-4 and TRBJ1-5; D unclear. Germline V gene lookup returns CDR1 MRHNA and CDR2 SNTAGT. The CDR3 is 14 residues long. The V gene lost 5 bases and the J gene lost 3 bases, with 11 bases spanning the gap.